The clone carrying this TCR beta chain was detected ten times or more. Its antigen is undetermined. The CDR3 totals 15 residues. Germline-derived CDR1 and CDR2 are SEHNR and FQNEAQ (reference sequence). J gave up 3 bases and V 6 bases, and 9 bases lay outside the gene matches. The data stem from a study of T-cell reconstitution after alpha-beta-depleted transplantation in children. The study's findings and limits: Surviving recipient T cells and thymic progenitors underlay high day-60 TCRbeta diversity in some patients.

Using unique molecular identifiers, the investigators prepared the TCRbeta library. In TCRdb, the PCR reads were re-called with MiXCR into one record per CDR3 protein. Counted here are just over 200,000 distinct CDR3 sequences, under 8.5% occurring once; the ten biggest clones make up approximately 40%. This TCR was recovered from a male patient aged 2-15 years who had a stem cell transplant for acute myeloid leukemia, so the T cells may come from the graft donor. The gene calls are TRBV7-9 and TRBJ2-3; 7 bases match TRBD2. Material: PBMCs, mostly from graft donor cells, obtained 360 days after TCRalphabeta/CD19-depleted stem cell transplant. In DNA form, the CDR3 reads TGTGCCAGCAGGTCTAGCGGAGGCGGAACAGATACGCAGTATTTT. Translation: CASRSSGGGTDTQYF.